These T cell receptor beta chains were read from a single sample in a study of Graves' ophthalmopathy and Graves' hyperthyroidism. TCRdb called the multiplex PCR reads again in MiXCR, with one record for every CDR3 protein. Found here are 400,000 to 500,000 distinct CDR3 sequences, under 25% of them singletons; the top ten hold roughly 3.2%. The sequenced sample consisted of peripheral blood. These TCRs come from a woman aged 18-29 years with stable Graves' hyperthyroidism. Both conserved end residues are part of each CDR3. The D gene is left open where the match is weak. Some rows mark clone size as missing; the rest say once, few, many or name a class of expanded clone.

clone size	D gene	V gene	J gene	CDR3 protein	CDR3 DNA
many	TRBD1	TRBV6-2/TRBV6-3	TRBJ1-5	CASRYQTGGFNQPQHF	TGTGCCAGCAGATACCAGACAGGGGGATTCAATCAGCCCCAGCATTTT
many	TRBD1	TRBV10-3	TRBJ2-7	CAIRPGQGRTYEQYF	TGTGCCATCAGGCCCGGACAGGGTAGAACCTACGAGCAGTACTTC
many	TRBD1	TRBV20-1	TRBJ1-5	CSAGTGPNQPQHF	TGCAGTGCCGGGACAGGACCCAATCAGCCCCAGCATTTT
.	TRBD2	TRBV12-3/TRBV12-4	TRBJ2-5	CASIPTSGQETQYF	TGTGCCAGCATTCCGACTAGCGGACAAGAGACCCAGTACTTC
few	.	TRBV12-3/TRBV12-4	TRBJ1-5	CASSPDRPQHF	TGTGCCAGCAGTCCGGACAGACCCCAGCATTTT
once	.	TRBV7-3	TRBJ2-7	CASSLSGEALYEQYF	TGTGCCAGCAGCTTGAGCGGTGAGGCCCTGTACGAGCAGTACTTC
many	.	TRBV18	TRBJ1-2	CASSNDISYGYTF	TGTGCCAGCTCAAACGACATCAGCTATGGCTACACCTTC
few	TRBD1	TRBV4-3	TRBJ1-1	CASSHEQGWNTEAFF	TGCGCCAGCAGCCACGAACAGGGGTGGAACACTGAAGCTTTCTTT
many	.	TRBV11-2	TRBJ1-6	CASSPLVRQKHNSPLHF	TGTGCCAGCAGCCCGCTGGTTAGACAGAAACATAATTCACCCCTCCACTTT
many	.	TRBV30	TRBJ2-7	CAWSSGSYEQYF	TGTGCCTGGAGTAGCGGCTCCTACGAGCAGTACTTC
many	.	TRBV30	TRBJ2-2	CAWSRWAGELFF	TGTGCCTGGAGTCGCTGGGCCGGGGAGCTGTTTTTT
many	.	TRBV10-3	TRBJ1-2	CAISDGGFYGYTF	TGTGCCATCAGTGATGGTGGGTTCTATGGCTACACCTTC
many	TRBD1	TRBV13	TRBJ2-7	CASSTRTGSAEQYF	TGTGCCAGCAGCACCCGGACAGGGTCGGCCGAGCAGTACTTC
many	TRBD2	TRBV7-8	TRBJ2-4	CASSLGSGWGLGSWSIQYF	TGTGCCAGCAGCTTAGGCTCAGGGTGGGGACTAGGGTCATGGAGCATTCAGTACTTC
many	TRBD1	TRBV6-2/TRBV6-3	TRBJ2-7	CASSYTLGQGAYEQYF	TGTGCCAGCAGTTACACCCTGGGACAGGGAGCCTACGAGCAGTACTTC
.	TRBD2	TRBV13	TRBJ2-7	CASSFSGRTPYEQYF	TGTGCCAGCAGCTTTAGCGGGAGGACCCCCTACGAGCAGTACTTC
.	.	TRBV6-2/TRBV6-3	TRBJ2-7	CASSRDMRNEQYF	TGTGCCAGCAGTCGGGACATGAGGAACGAGCAGTACTTC
.	.	TRBV12-3/TRBV12-4	TRBJ1-3	CASSLGGASSGNTIYF	TGTGCCAGCTCACTGGGAGGGGCTAGCTCTGGAAACACCATATATTTT
many	.	TRBV7-8	TRBJ2-7	CASSLGPPRGEQYF	TGTGCCAGCAGCTTAGGTCCCCCTCGTGGCGAGCAGTACTTC
.	.	TRBV30	TRBJ2-7	CAMGQPGSYEQYF	TGTGCCATGGGGCAGCCCGGCTCCTACGAGCAGTACTTC
.	.	TRBV28	TRBJ1-2	CASSLNSPSYGYTF	TGTGCCAGCAGTTTGAACAGCCCGTCCTATGGCTACACCTTC
many	.	TRBV7-9	TRBJ2-7	CASSSAGQTYEQYF	TGTGCCAGCAGCTCAGCAGGGCAGACCTACGAGCAGTACTTC
many	TRBD1	TRBV7-2	TRBJ1-2	CASSLASGGDGYTF	TGTGCCAGCAGCTTAGCGTCAGGGGGGGATGGCTACACCTTC
many	.	TRBV2	TRBJ1-5	CASKGSWNQPQHF	TGTGCCAGCAAGGGGTCATGGAATCAGCCCCAGCATTTT
many	.	TRBV9	TRBJ1-5	CASSLIRWGFSNQPQHF	TGTGCCAGCAGCTTAATCAGGTGGGGGTTTAGCAATCAGCCCCAGCATTTT
many	.	TRBV15	TRBJ2-5	CATSTLEFQETQYF	TGTGCCACCAGCACACTTGAGTTTCAAGAGACCCAGTACTTC
many	.	TRBV19	TRBJ2-7	CASSSSGGRSYEQYF	TGTGCCAGTAGTAGTTCAGGAGGACGCTCCTACGAGCAGTACTTC
once	.	TRBV6-5	TRBJ1-2	CASRLDTFGSYTF	TGTGCCAGCAGACTCGACACCTTCGGAAGCTACACCTTC
many	.	TRBV6-1	TRBJ1-6	CAIQGLNSPLHF	TGTGCCATTCAGGGTCTTAATTCACCCCTCCACTTT
many	.	TRBV20-1	TRBJ1-6	CSARDPGYSPLHF	TGCAGTGCTAGAGATCCGGGTTACTCACCCCTCCACTTT
many	.	TRBV6-2/TRBV6-3	TRBJ1-5	CASIDTASGDEPQHF	TGTGCCAGCATCGATACAGCCAGCGGAGACGAGCCCCAGCATTTT
.	TRBD2	TRBV4-2	TRBJ2-5	CASSQGTSGRAFGETQYF	TGTGCCAGCAGCCAGGGAACTAGCGGGAGGGCCTTCGGTGAGACCCAGTACTTC
few	TRBD2	TRBV18	TRBJ2-7	CASSPQGLAAGYEQYF	TGTGCCAGCTCACCACAGGGACTAGCGGCAGGGTACGAGCAGTACTTC
many	.	TRBV6-5	TRBJ2-2	CASSTDREDTGELFF	TGTGCCAGCAGTACTGACAGGGAGGACACCGGGGAGCTGTTTTTT
few	.	TRBV6-1	TRBJ2-7	CASSDGGAGSYEQYF	TGTGCCAGCAGTGATGGAGGGGCTGGATCCTACGAGCAGTACTTC
many	.	TRBV10-3	TRBJ2-7	CAISEPEGGGTYEQYF	TGTGCCATCAGTGAACCAGAAGGAGGGGGCACCTACGAGCAGTACTTC
many	TRBD1	TRBV20-1	TRBJ1-2	CSARELGTAPYGYTF	TGCAGTGCTAGAGAACTTGGGACAGCTCCATATGGCTACACCTTC
many	.	TRBV18	TRBJ2-5	CASSRTRGEETQYF	TGTGCCAGCTCACGAACTAGGGGAGAAGAGACCCAGTACTTC
few	.	TRBV7-8	TRBJ2-5	CASSPPGKETQYF	TGTGCCAGCAGCCCGCCCGGGAAAGAGACCCAGTACTTC
many	TRBD1	TRBV28	TRBJ2-5	CASSPSTGERETQYF	TGTGCCAGCAGTCCCTCGACAGGGGAGCGAGAGACCCAGTACTTC
.	.	TRBV6-1	TRBJ1-1	CASSVGRVATEAFF	TGTGCCAGCAGTGTAGGAAGGGTCGCCACTGAAGCTTTCTTT
many	.	TRBV28	TRBJ2-7	CASSQFRVDPSSYEQYF	TGTGCCAGCAGTCAGTTTCGGGTTGACCCTAGCTCCTACGAGCAGTACTTC
many	.	TRBV3-1	TRBJ1-1	CASSQANPGLEAFF	TGTGCCAGCAGCCAAGCGAATCCGGGATTAGAAGCTTTCTTT
many	.	TRBV6-2/TRBV6-3	TRBJ1-5	CASSRSDSNQPQHF	TGTGCCAGCAGTCGATCCGACAGTAATCAGCCCCAGCATTTT
.	.	TRBV20-1	TRBJ1-1	CSASRPLGYTEAFF	TGCAGTGCTTCCCGACCTCTGGGGTACACTGAAGCTTTCTTT
many	TRBD2	TRBV27	TRBJ2-5	CASSSGLAGIQETQYF	TGTGCCAGCAGTTCGGGACTAGCGGGTATTCAAGAGACCCAGTACTTC
.	.	TRBV6-1	TRBJ2-7	CASSVVRVYEQYF	TGTGCCAGCAGTGTGGTTCGGGTCTACGAGCAGTACTTC
few	.	TRBV7-2	TRBJ2-7	CASSFPGQRAYEQYF	TGTGCCAGCAGCTTCCCTGGACAGAGGGCCTACGAGCAGTACTTC
.	TRBD2	TRBV7-2	TRBJ2-7	CASSLMAGGPYEQYF	TGTGCCAGCAGCTTAATGGCGGGGGGACCCTACGAGCAGTACTTC
many	.	TRBV9	TRBJ1-1	CASSESPGQYTEAFF	TGTGCCAGCAGCGAGAGCCCGGGACAATACACTGAAGCTTTCTTT
many	TRBD2	TRBV11-3	TRBJ2-5	CASSLGLAGLETQYF	TGTGCCAGCAGCCTAGGACTAGCGGGACTAGAGACCCAGTACTTC